This T cell receptor (beta chain) was profiled in a study of blood T cells in healthy people across ages. The CDR3 totals 12 residues. Germline CDR1 reads SGHTA; CDR2 reads FQGTGA. A sample-barcoded 5' primer and a J-beta primer mix were used in a second PCR of roughly 7 to 11 cycles. Every cDNA molecule carried a tag from a template-switch adaptor bearing 12 random nucleotides. One entry per CDR3 protein, called by TCRdb with MiXCR from the 5' RACE reads. The table records roughly 1.5 million distinct CDR3 sequences, roughly two fifths of them present only once. Findings and limits, study-wide: Age advanced and TCR beta diversity per million T cells fell, roughly linearly. Naive CD4+ cells and diversity were both higher in long-lived donors than in aged donors. Changes in expanded clonotypes were possibly confounded, as the CMV status of donors was unknown.

About this clonotype: Its antigen is unknown.

Sequencing input: blood. The chain has TRBV7-3 and TRBJ2-4; D ambiguous. The last part of the DNA fits TRBJ2-7 better; the J call may be wrong. The clonotype originates from a woman in her late teens or twenties in good health. CDR3 region: CASSFNGGEQYF. In nucleotides, the CDR3 is TGTGCCAGCAGCTTCAACGGTGGCGAGCAGTACTTC.